The clone carrying this TCR beta chain turned up a few times. This entry is derived from a study of T-cell memory formation after mild COVID-19. V lost 1 base to trimming and J lost 4 bases, with 10 bases between them. The CDR3 totals 14 residues. TCRdb re-called the 5' RACE reads through MiXCR, storing one row per CDR3 protein. The table records some 450,000 distinct CDR3 sequences, around 17% of them present only once. The sequenced sample was PBMCs or a T cell subset sorted from them (not recorded which). This sequence was found in a man aged 18 to 29 who had mild COVID-19 (a few samples of this study predate the infection). Cell type and time point are not known. This chain links TRBV12-3 or TRBV12-4 with TRBJ1-1; no firm D call. The CDR3: CASSLGLNPTEAFF. The CDR3 DNA sequence: TGTGCCAGCAGTTTAGGGTTGAACCCCACTGAAGCTTTCTTT.